The T cell receptor (beta chain) under discussion was sequenced for a study of human T cells and chemical hapten exposure. Study summary: Per-sample TCR yields varied mainly from small pooled library volume differences.

This clonotype was recorded at least ten times. What it recognizes is unknown. Time point described: patch test 1, 2 weeks after DPC sensitization. Treatment reported: therapeutic diphenylcyclopropenone sensitization with weekly scalp DPC. V trimming: 4 bases; J trimming: 7 bases; junction bases outside the gene matches: 4. Germline CDR1 is MNHEY and CDR2 is SVGEGT. CDR3 length: 13 residues. General study findings and limits: All donors were alopecia patients, so their immunity may differ from that of healthy people.

TCRdb re-called the RACE reads with MiXCR, one entry per CDR3 protein. The sample consists of fewer than 400,000 distinct CDR3 sequences, roughly 6.9% of them appearing once. The sample here was whole blood, taken in connection with sensitization to the hapten diphenylcyclopropenone (DPC). This chain connects TRBV6-2 or TRBV6-3 to TRBJ1-5, with TRBD1 matching 7 bases. This clonotype was obtained from a woman aged 18-29 years with alopecia areata. Some clones in this sample may be carry-over from other donors' samples. Here the CDR3 reads CASSSTTGQPQHF. CDR3 sequence (DNA): TGTGCCAGCAGTTCCACGACAGGGCAGCCCCAGCATTTT.